Below are 11 T cell receptor beta chains sequenced from a single sample in a study of blood T cell repertoires in COVID-19. Using immunoSEQ multiplex PCR, the repertoire was profiled, and TCRdb retains in-frame clones only, with some absent. The repertoire holds about 220,000 clones, with about 91% as singletons. Sequenced input: PBMCs or T cells enriched from blood (not recorded which). The receptors derive from a woman aged 45-60 years with acute COVID-19.

The chain employs TRBV18 and TRBJ2-6; no definite D call. The CDR3 sequence is 16 residues long. The ends were cut back, 1 base at V and 3 bases at J, with 10 bases in the middle. Germline V gives CDR1 KGHSH, CDR2 LQKENI. Here the CDR3 DNA reads TGTGCCAGCTCACCACTTTCCGACATTGGGGCCAACGTCCTGACTTTC. It specifies CASSPLSDIGANVLTF.

The rearrangement links TRBV7-2 to TRBJ2-1; 9 bases align to TRBD2. Germline CDR1 is SGHTA and CDR2 is FQGNSA. The V gene end was trimmed by 4 bases and the J gene end by 4 bases; junction bases not matched to a gene: 5. There are 15 residues in the CDR3. CDR3 in DNA: TGTGCCAGCAGCTACGGACTAGCGAGGTACAATGAGCAGTTCTTC. Protein sequence: CASSYGLARYNEQFF.

V and J are TRBV18 and TRBJ2-3; possibly TRBD2 for D (6 bases). The CDR3 is made up of 14 amino acids. The germline V gene encodes CDR1 KGHSH and CDR2 LQKENI. V was clipped by 3 bases and J by 0 bases, with 7 bases between them. CDR3 bases: TGTGCCAGCTCACCCGGGGGTAGCACAGATACGCAGTATTTT. As protein: CASSPGGSTDTQYF.

The chain uses TRBV5-8 and TRBJ2-1; 11 bases map to TRBD2. The CDR3 is made up of 19 amino acids. Trimming at V came to 3 bases and at J to 3 bases, leaving 14 bases not matched to a gene. CDR1 and CDR2 (germline): SGHTS, YDEGEE. The DNA of the CDR3 is TGTGCCAGCAGCTGGGACGGTAGGACTAGCGGGTCAATCTACAATGAGCAGTTCTTC. Translating it yields CASSWDGRTSGSIYNEQFF.

The chain combines TRBV9 with TRBJ1-2; D unclear. Per the germline V gene, CDR1 is SGDLS and CDR2 is YYNGEE. V was clipped by 1 base and J by 6 bases, with 10 bases between them. The CDR3 runs to 13 residues. As DNA, the CDR3 is TGTGCCAGCAGCGTAATCTGGAGCCATGGCTACACCTTC. This translates into CASSVIWSHGYTF.

The genes are TRBV5-1 and TRBJ2-2, with 7 bases identical to TRBD2. The CDR3 is 16 amino acids. V was pared by 1 base and J by 1 base, with 4 bases of the junction left unmatched. Germline CDR1 and CDR2: SGHRS and YFSETQ. The CDR3 reads CASSLRLAENTGELFF. For the CDR3, the DNA is TGCGCCAGCAGCTTGAGGCTAGCGGAGAACACCGGGGAGCTGTTTTTT.

This rearrangement joins TRBV4-2 to TRBJ2-7; D not resolved. Germline CDR1 is LGHNA and CDR2 is YNFKEQ. Trimming stripped 1 base from V and 6 bases from J, with 7 bases between. The length of the CDR3 is 12 residues. CDR3 in DNA: TGTGCCAGCAGCCAAGGTGATAGCGAGCAGTACTTC. Residues: CASSQGDSEQYF.

V usage is TRBV5-6 and J usage is TRBJ1-3; D gene uncertain. The CDR3 runs to 14 residues. V lost 2 bases, J lost 0 bases, and 6 bases lay in between. The germline gives CDR1 SGHDT, CDR2 YYEEEE. The CDR3 loop reads CASSLLGSGNTIYF. CDR3 nucleotides: TGTGCCAGCAGCTTACTCGGCTCTGGAAACACCATATATTTT.

The CDR3 loop is CASSKLDSNQPQHF. CDR3 coding DNA: TGTGCCAGCAGTAAGCTAGATAGCAATCAGCCCCAGCATTTT. The V gene is TRBV6-6, the J gene TRBJ1-5; D is undetermined. Germline V gene lookup returns CDR1 MNHNY and CDR2 SVGAGI (reference sequence). This CDR3 is 14 amino acids long. V lost 5 bases, J lost 0 bases, and 8 bases lay in between.

DNA for the CDR3: TGTGCCAGCAGCTTGCTTCGACTAGCGGGAGAGGGGGAGACCCAGTACTTC. Protein product: CASSLLRLAGEGETQYF. The rearrangement links TRBV5-4 to TRBJ2-5, with 12 bases lining up with TRBD2. The V segment lost 1 base and the J segment 5 bases; nucleotides outside the gene matches: 9. Germline V gives CDR1 SGHNT, CDR2 YYREEE (reference sequence). This CDR3 is 17 amino acids long.

This chain links TRBV28 with TRBJ2-7, with TRBD2 matching over 9 bases. V was pared by 2 bases and J by 2 bases, with 10 bases of the junction left unmatched. The V gene's germline CDR1 is MDHEN and CDR2 SYDVKM. CDR3 size: 17 residues. The CDR3: CASSLVGAASGTYEQYF. CDR3 coding DNA: TGTGCCAGCAGTTTAGTGGGTGCGGCTAGCGGGACCTACGAGCAGTACTTC.